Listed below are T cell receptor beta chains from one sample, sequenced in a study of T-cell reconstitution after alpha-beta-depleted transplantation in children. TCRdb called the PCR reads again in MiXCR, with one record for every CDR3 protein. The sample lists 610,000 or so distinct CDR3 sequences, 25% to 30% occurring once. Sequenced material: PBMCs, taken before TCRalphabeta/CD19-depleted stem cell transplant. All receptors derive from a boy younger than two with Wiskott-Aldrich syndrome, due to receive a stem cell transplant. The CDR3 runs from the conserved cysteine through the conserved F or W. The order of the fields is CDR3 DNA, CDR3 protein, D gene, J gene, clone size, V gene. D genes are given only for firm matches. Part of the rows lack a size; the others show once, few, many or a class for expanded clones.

TGTGCCGGCAGCGTAGCTCGGGAAGGCACCGGGGAGCTGTTTTTT CAGSVAREGTGELFF . TRBJ2-2 . TRBV9
TGCGCCAGCAGCCCCGAGGGCCGATTCGCCTACAATGAGCAGTTCTTC CASSPEGRFAYNEQFF . TRBJ2-1 few TRBV5-1
TGTGCCAGCAGTTCCCGGGGAGCGGGTCACCCTAACTCCTACAATGAGCAGTTCTTC CASSSRGAGHPNSYNEQFF . TRBJ2-1 once TRBV27
TGTGCCAGCAGTCACAGGGGACGAAATCAGCCCCAGCATTTT CASSHRGRNQPQHF TRBD1 TRBJ1-5 . TRBV6-5
TGTGCCATCACGGGACTAGCGGGAGTGAGCGAGCAGTACTTC CAITGLAGVSEQYF TRBD2 TRBJ2-7 . TRBV10-3
TGTGCCAGCAGCGTAGATGGTGGTCAGGAGCAGTTCTTC CASSVDGGQEQFF . TRBJ2-1 . TRBV9
TGTGCCAGCAGTGCTAGGACTAGCGGGAGAAATGAGCAGTTCTTC CASSARTSGRNEQFF TRBD2 TRBJ2-1 few TRBV2
TGTGCCAGCAGCTTAGACGAACAGGGGGGTTTGGGGAAACTGTTTTTT CASSLDEQGGLGKLFF TRBD1 TRBJ1-4 . TRBV12-3/TRBV12-4
TGTGCCAGCAGCTTAGAGGGACAGTCAAATTCACCCCTCCACTTT CASSLEGQSNSPLHF TRBD1 TRBJ1-6 . TRBV11-2
TGCAGTGCTAGTGAAGGTTCCACTGAAGCTTTCTTT CSASEGSTEAFF . TRBJ1-1 . TRBV20-1
TGCGCCAGCAGCACACAAACAGGATTCTACGAGCAGTACTTC CASSTQTGFYEQYF . TRBJ2-7 few TRBV5-1
TGTGCCAGCGGCTTAGGTATAGCGGGAGATAGGGAGCAGTACTTC CASGLGIAGDREQYF TRBD2 TRBJ2-7 . TRBV7-2
TGTGCCAGCAGCTTAGCCAACGGATGGGGTGAGCAGTTCTTC CASSLANGWGEQFF . TRBJ2-1 . TRBV7-9
TGTGCCAGCAGCCAGCCGGGACTGTCGCAAGAGACCCAGTACTTC CASSQPGLSQETQYF . TRBJ2-5 . TRBV5-6
TGTGCCAGCCGGACGACGCCCGACGGGAACACTGAAGCTTTCTTT CASRTTPDGNTEAFF . TRBJ1-1 . TRBV7-2
TGCGCCAGCGGTATTGGCGGTTACGCCTACGAGCAGTACTTC CASGIGGYAYEQYF . TRBJ2-7 few TRBV5-1
TGCGCCAGCAGCTTATCTGCGGGTCTTCTGACAGATACGCAGTATTTT CASSLSAGLLTDTQYF . TRBJ2-3 few TRBV5-1
TGTGCCAGCAGCTTAAGGGACAGGGGGGGTCAGCCCCAGCATTTT CASSLRDRGGQPQHF TRBD1 TRBJ1-5 few TRBV7-8
TGCGCCAGCAGCTCCAGGACAGACTCCTACGAGCAGTACTTC CASSSRTDSYEQYF . TRBJ2-7 few TRBV5-1
TGTGCCAGCAGTTGGACCCCGGGGAACACCTACGAGCAGTACTTC CASSWTPGNTYEQYF . TRBJ2-7 few TRBV27
TGTGCCAGCAGTAATTGGGGCACTGAAGCTTTCTTT CASSNWGTEAFF . TRBJ1-1 few TRBV25-1
TGTGCCAGCAGACCCGAGCGCCTTTTGACAGATACGCAGTATTTT CASRPERLLTDTQYF . TRBJ2-3 . TRBV12-3/TRBV12-4
TGCGCCAGCAGCTTGGCGAGTAGGGGAGGGATCTACGAGCAGTACTTC CASSLASRGGIYEQYF TRBD2 TRBJ2-7 few TRBV5-1
TGTGCCAGCAGCTTAGTACAAATCTCTGGGGCCAACGTCCTGACTTTC CASSLVQISGANVLTF . TRBJ2-6 . TRBV7-2
TGTGCCAGCAGCTTGACTAGTCCCAATGAGCAGTTCTTC CASSLTSPNEQFF . TRBJ2-1 . TRBV5-1
TGTGCCAGCAGCTTAGGTTTTAGCCCCAGCTCCTACAATGAGCAGTTCTTC CASSLGFSPSSYNEQFF . TRBJ2-1 . TRBV7-3
TGTGCCAGCAGTCGTCCACTAAGCGGGAGGAGTGGCGAAAAGTACTTC CASSRPLSGRSGEKYF TRBD2 TRBJ2-7 few TRBV28
TGTGCCAGCAGCCCTACAGTGCCCTCCTACAATGAGCAGTTCTTC CASSPTVPSYNEQFF . TRBJ2-1 . TRBV7-2
TGCAGCGCCCACGAGCAGGGGCTCACTGAAGCTTTCTTT CSAHEQGLTEAFF . TRBJ1-1 few TRBV29-1
TGCGCCAGCAGTTATGGACTAGCGGGAGGGTTCAATGAGCAGTTCTTC CASSYGLAGGFNEQFF TRBD2 TRBJ2-1 . TRBV5-1
TGTGCCAGCAGGAGTAGCAGGGGGGCGACTGAGCAGTGCTTC CASRSSRGATEQCF . TRBJ2-7 . TRBV2
TGCAGTGCCCCCCCTTGGCACCAAGAGACCCAGTACTTC CSAPPWHQETQYF . TRBJ2-5 . TRBV20-1
TGCGCCAGCAGCTTGGGGACCTTCACCGGGGAGCTGTTTTTT CASSLGTFTGELFF . TRBJ2-2 few TRBV5-1
TGCAGCGTTGAAGATCCTAGTAAGGAGTTCTTC CSVEDPSKEFF . TRBJ2-1 . TRBV29-1
TGCAGGGCTCACCGGGGCGCAGATACGCAGTATTTT CRAHRGADTQYF . TRBJ2-3 few TRBV20-1
TGTGCCAGCAGTTTAAGCGGCGGTTGGGGCGAGCAGTACTTC CASSLSGGWGEQYF . TRBJ2-7 . TRBV12-3/TRBV12-4
TGCAGTGCTAGGGGCGGCACCTACGAGCAGTACTTC CSARGGTYEQYF . TRBJ2-7 few TRBV20-1
TGTGCCATCAGTGGACGAACCGGGAACATAACCGGGGAGCTGTTTTTT CAISGRTGNITGELFF . TRBJ2-2 . TRBV10-3
TGTGCCAGCAGTCGTACGGGACTAGCGGACTCCTACGAGCAGTACTTC CASSRTGLADSYEQYF TRBD2 TRBJ2-7 few TRBV9
TGCGCCAGCAGCTTGGTAGGCCTAGCGGGAGGCCCCTCCTACAATGAGCAGTTCTTC CASSLVGLAGGPSYNEQFF TRBD2 TRBJ2-1 . TRBV5-1